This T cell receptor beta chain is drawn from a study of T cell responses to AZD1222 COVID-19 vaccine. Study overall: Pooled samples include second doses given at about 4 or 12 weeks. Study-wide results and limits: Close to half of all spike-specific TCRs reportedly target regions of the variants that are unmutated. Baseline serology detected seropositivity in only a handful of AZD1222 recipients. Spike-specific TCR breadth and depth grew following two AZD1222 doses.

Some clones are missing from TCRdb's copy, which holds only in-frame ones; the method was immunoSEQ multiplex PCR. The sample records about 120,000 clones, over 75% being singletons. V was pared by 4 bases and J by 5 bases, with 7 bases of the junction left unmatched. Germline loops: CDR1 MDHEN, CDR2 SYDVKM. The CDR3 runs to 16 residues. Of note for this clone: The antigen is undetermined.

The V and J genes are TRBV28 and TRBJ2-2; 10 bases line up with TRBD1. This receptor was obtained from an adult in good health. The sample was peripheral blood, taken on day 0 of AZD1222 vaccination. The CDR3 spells CASSSFRQGATGELFF. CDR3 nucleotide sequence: TGTGCCAGCAGTTCCTTCAGACAGGGGGCGACCGGGGAGCTGTTTTTT.